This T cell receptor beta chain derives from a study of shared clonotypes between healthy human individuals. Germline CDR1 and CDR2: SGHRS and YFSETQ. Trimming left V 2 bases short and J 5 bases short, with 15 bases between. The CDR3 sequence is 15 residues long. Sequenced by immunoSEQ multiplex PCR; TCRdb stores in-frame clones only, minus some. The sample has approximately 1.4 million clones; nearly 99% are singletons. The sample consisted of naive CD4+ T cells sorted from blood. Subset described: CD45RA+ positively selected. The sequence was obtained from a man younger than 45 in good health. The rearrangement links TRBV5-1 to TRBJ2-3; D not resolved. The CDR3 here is CASSLRTTEIDTQYF. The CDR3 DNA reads TGCGCCAGCAGCTTAAGGACGACGGAAATAGATACGCAGTATTTT.